The rows below give T cell receptor beta chains drawn from one sample of a study of tumor-infiltrating lymphocytes in primary liver carcinoma. TCRdb re-derived calls from the multiplex PCR reads in MiXCR, one entry per CDR3 protein. The repertoire holds about 320,000 distinct CDR3 sequences, with 50% to 70% as singletons. Sequenced: peripheral blood. The receptors derive from a man between 40 and 49 years old with primary liver carcinoma and hepatitis B virus infection. Both conserved end residues are part of each CDR3. Fields, in order: J gene, D gene, clone size, V gene, CDR3 DNA, CDR3 protein. D genes are given only for firm matches. The size of a clone is reported for some rows only, either as once, few or many, or as a class for expanded clones.

TRBJ2-5	TRBD1	many	TRBV5-5	TGTGCCAGCAGCCCGGGACAGCAGCAAGAGACCCAGTACTTC	CASSPGQQQETQYF
TRBJ1-6	.	few	TRBV21-1	TGTGCCAGCAGCAGCTACAGGGGAAGCTCCTATAATTCACCCCTCCACTTT	CASSSYRGSSYNSPLHF
TRBJ2-1	.	.	TRBV7-9	TGTGCCGGCAGCCCCCGAAACGTTTTCTCCTACAATGAGCAGTTCTTC	CAGSPRNVFSYNEQFF
TRBJ2-3	TRBD2	.	TRBV5-6	TGTGCCAGCAGCTCCTGGACTAGCGGAACAGATACGCAGAATTTT	CASSSWTSGTDTQNF
TRBJ2-2	TRBD1	.	TRBV6-5	TGTGCCAGCAGGAAGGGACAGGGGTTTGGGTTGAACACCGGGAAGTTGTTTTTT	CASRKGQGFGLNTGKLFF
TRBJ2-1	TRBD1	few	TRBV28	TGTGCCAGCAGTTTAAAGGACAGGCCGAGCTCCTACAATGAGCAGTTCTTC	CASSLKDRPSSYNEQFF
TRBJ2-7	.	.	TRBV14	TGTGCCAGCAGCCGGAGCTCTCACGAGCAGTATTTC	CASSRSSHEQYF
TRBJ2-7	.	once	TRBV4-2	TGTGCCGTCAGCCAACCTCCCGCCTACGAGCAGTACTTC	CAVSQPPAYEQYF
TRBJ1-1	TRBD1	few	TRBV7-8	TGTGCCAGCATGGGACAGGGGGTCTACACTGAAGCTTTCTTT	CASMGQGVYTEAFF
TRBJ1-1	.	few	TRBV14	TGTGCCAGCAGCCCATTAAGGGGGACTGAAGCTTTCTTT	CASSPLRGTEAFF
TRBJ2-7	TRBD2	.	TRBV11-1	TGTGCCAGTAGCTTGACTAGCGGGAGCTACAATCAGTACTTC	CASSLTSGSYNQYF
TRBJ1-4	.	many	TRBV10-3	TGTGCCATCTCTGAGGGGTCGGGCGCTGAAAAACTGTTTTTT	CAISEGSGAEKLFF
TRBJ2-7	.	.	TRBV4-3	TGCGTCAGCAGCCAAGAACAGCGTTACGAGCAGTATTTC	CVSSQEQRYEQYF
TRBJ2-5	.	.	TRBV28	TGTGCCAGCAGTTTATATGGGACCCAGTACTTC	CASSLYGTQYF
TRBJ2-2	.	few	TRBV5-5	TGTGCCAGCAGCTTGAGAGTGGGGGATTTCGGGGAGCTGTTTTTT	CASSLRVGDFGELFF
TRBJ2-5	TRBD2	.	TRBV11-2	TGTGCCAGCGCCCCACTAGCGGGAGAGGAGGTGTACCAAGAGACCCTGTACTTC	CASAPLAGEEVYQETLYF
TRBJ2-6	.	few	TRBV5-1	TGCGCCAGCAGCTACTCTGCTGGGGCCAACGTCCTGACTTTC	CASSYSAGANVLTF
TRBJ2-3	.	.	TRBV12-3/TRBV12-4	TGTGCCAGCGTGAGGCTTGCTCGCACAGATACGCAGTATTTT	CASVRLARTDTQYF
TRBJ2-2	TRBD1	.	TRBV5-4	TGTGCCAGCAGCTTGGCCGGGACAGCCAAGACCGGGGAGCTGTTTTTT	CASSLAGTAKTGELFF
TRBJ2-6	.	once	TRBV5-1	TGCACCAGCAGCCTCGAGGCGGGCGCTGGGGCCAACGTCCTGACTTTC	CTSSLEAGAGANVLTF
TRBJ2-2	TRBD2	.	TRBV30	TGTGCCTTACTAGCGGGAGCGTCCGGGGAGCTGTTTTTT	CALLAGASGELFF
TRBJ2-1	.	many	TRBV6-2/TRBV6-3	TGTGCCAGCAGTTTCCAACCCCCGGGACAGCAGTTCTTC	CASSFQPPGQQFF
TRBJ2-2	TRBD1	.	TRBV28	TGTGCCAGCAGTTTATGGCAGGGGGCGAACACCGGGAAGCTGTTTTTT	CASSLWQGANTGKLFF
TRBJ2-2	.	once	TRBV28	TGTGCCAGCAGTATCCCTACCGGGGAGCTGTTTTTT	CASSIPTGELFF
TRBJ2-1	TRBD2	many	TRBV6-2/TRBV6-3	TGTGCCAGCAACTTACTAGCGGGCTCCTACAATGAGCAGTTCTTC	CASNLLAGSYNEQFF
TRBJ1-1	.	.	TRBV6-5	TGTGCCAGCAACATACATGGTGGGAACACTGAAGCTTTCTTT	CASNIHGGNTEAFF
TRBJ2-7	.	.	TRBV11-1	TGTGCCAATAGCTTACACAGGAACTCCTACGAGCAGTACTTC	CANSLHRNSYEQYF
TRBJ1-2	.	.	TRBV4-2	TGTGTCAGCAGCCCCTTTACCCGGGCCGGGGACTATGGCTACACCTTC	CVSSPFTRAGDYGYTF
TRBJ2-1	TRBD2	.	TRBV20-1	TGCAGTTCCTTTAGCGGGACCCGGGGGGGTGAGCAGTTCTTC	CSSFSGTRGGEQFF
TRBJ1-1	.	.	TRBV7-8	TGTGTCAGCAGCTTAGGTGGAGCACTGAACACTGAAGCTTTCTTT	CVSSLGGALNTEAFF
TRBJ2-7	.	.	TRBV20-1	TGCAGTGCTGAGGGCAATTCGGGGGACGAGCAGTACTTC	CSAEGNSGDEQYF
TRBJ1-2	.	.	TRBV9	TGTGCCAGCAGCCGTGGGGAGTGGGACTATGGCTACACCTTC	CASSRGEWDYGYTF
TRBJ1-1	.	.	TRBV5-1	TGCGCCAGCAGCTTGGTTGAGGGTGGCACTGAAGCTTTCTTT	CASSLVEGGTEAFF
TRBJ2-7	TRBD2	.	TRBV11-2	TGTGCAAGCAGCTTAGTCCCTAGCGGGAGGGCTTCCTTCGAGCATTACTTC	CASSLVPSGRASFEHYF
TRBJ1-5	.	many	TRBV4-2	TGTGCCAGCAGCCAAGATCCCGGGGAGCCCCAGCATTTT	CASSQDPGEPQHF
TRBJ2-5	TRBD1	many	TRBV12-3/TRBV12-4	TGTGCCAGCAGGACCGGGACAGGAGGCCAAGAGACCCAGTACTTC	CASRTGTGGQETQYF
TRBJ2-5	.	.	TRBV5-1	TGCGCCAGCAGCTTGGACTGTGGGACGGTGGGTGAGACCCAGTACTTC	CASSLDCGTVGETQYF
TRBJ1-2	TRBD1	.	TRBV2	TGTGCCAGCAGTGGCCAGGACAGGGACGGCTACACCTTC	CASSGQDRDGYTF
TRBJ2-5	.	.	TRBV12-3/TRBV12-4	TGTGCCAGCGGTTTCCCGCCTTATAAAGAGACCCAGTGCTTC	CASGFPPYKETQCF
TRBJ2-7	TRBD1	many	TRBV12-3/TRBV12-4	TGTGCCAGCAGTTTCGGGACAGGGGCCTACGAGCAGTACTTC	CASSFGTGAYEQYF
TRBJ2-5	.	few	TRBV7-9	TGTGCCAGCAGCTATCCAGGAAAGGAGACCCAGTACTTC	CASSYPGKETQYF
TRBJ2-3	.	once	TRBV11-2	TGTGCCAGCGGCTTAGGGTGGAGCACAGATACGCAGTATTTT	CASGLGWSTDTQYF
TRBJ1-1	.	.	TRBV29-1	TGCAGCGTTGTACATGCTAGTGACACTGAAGCTTTCTTT	CSVVHASDTEAFF
TRBJ1-1	.	.	TRBV11-2	TGTGCCGGCAGCTTTGGAGGTGCCGGGGCCACTGAAGCTTTCTTT	CAGSFGGAGATEAFF
TRBJ1-6	TRBD1	many	TRBV6-6	TGTGCCAGCAGTCGGGCCCGACAGGGGGCGAATTCACCCCTCCACTTT	CASSRARQGANSPLHF
TRBJ2-7	TRBD2	.	TRBV6-1	TGTGCCAGCCTCGGGACTAGCGGCGCGAGCTCCTACGAGCAGTACTTC	CASLGTSGASSYEQYF
TRBJ2-7	TRBD1	.	TRBV5-5	TGTACCAGCAGCCCCAGGGACAGGTCCCACTACGAGCAGTACTTC	CTSSPRDRSHYEQYF
TRBJ2-3	.	.	TRBV7-9	TGTGCCAGCAGTTCATCGAAGGGCGATACGCAGTATTTT	CASSSSKGDTQYF